The 15 T cell receptor beta chains given below trace back to one sample, sequenced in a study of T cells in tumors after PD-1 blockade. Generated by immunoSEQ multiplex PCR, the TCRdb table keeps only in-frame clones and is missing some. The sample holds some 4,500 clones, 65% to 75% seen once. The specimen comprised tumor tissue, sampled before anti-PD-1 treatment. Receptors were obtained from a human donor with basal cell carcinoma.

The rearrangement uses TRBV5-6 and TRBJ1-5, with D hard to call. The V and J ends lost 4 bases and 5 bases respectively, with 13 bases between them. The germline V gene encodes CDR1 SGHDT and CDR2 YYEEEE. There are 14 residues in the CDR3. In DNA form, the CDR3 reads TGTGCCAGCAGCCTACGGGGTCCCTATCAGCCCCAGCATTTT. This sequence encodes CASSLRGPYQPQHF.

This clone was observed a single time. The junction differs from germline at one of its ends, possibly a read error. The chain joins TRBV28 to TRBJ1-2; maybe TRBD1 (6 bases). This CDR3 contains 14 residues. From germline, CDR1 is MDHEN and CDR2 SYDVKM. The CDR3 bases are TGTGCCGGCAGTCTCCTGGGGGCCAACTATGGCTACACCTTC. Protein product: CAGSLLGANYGYTF.

The chain has TRBV29-1 and TRBJ1-2, with 10 bases matching TRBD1. After removal of 5 bases from V and 9 bases from J, the junction contained 9 bases not matched to a gene. Per germline, CDR1 SQVTM and CDR2 ANQGSEA. The CDR3 runs to 13 residues. The CDR3 spells CSVFDRGLGSYTF. The CDR3 coding sequence is TGCAGCGTTTTCGACAGGGGGCTGGGAAGCTACACCTTC.

This clone was counted a few times. Germline and junction disagree at one end, which may indicate a read error. The chain links TRBV7-9 to TRBJ1-2; D not resolved. There are 15 residues in the CDR3. CDR1 is SEHNR and CDR2 is FQNEAQ in the germline V gene (reference sequence). The CDR3 bases are TGTGCCAGCAGGCCAAAGGGTGGAGGAGACTACGGCTACACCTTC. Translation gives CASRPKGGGDYGYTF.

V usage is TRBV3-1 (or the pseudogene TRBV3-2) and J usage is TRBJ2-2; D possibly corresponds to TRBD1 (5 bases). The CDR3 extends over 14 amino acids. The germline CDR1 and CDR2 sequences are LGHDT and YNNKEL (reference sequence). V dropped 2 bases and J dropped 2 bases, with 6 bases sitting between them. The CDR3 DNA is TGTGCCAGCAGCCAACGGACAAACACCGGGGAGCTGTTTTTT. Its protein product is CASSQRTNTGELFF.

In its sample, this clone was seen a few times. The chain is built from TRBV3-1 (or the pseudogene TRBV3-2) and TRBJ1-2, with 7 bases identical to TRBD1. Trimming took 4 bases from V and 5 from J; bases not matched to a gene: 7. CDR3 length equals 14 residues. Per the germline V gene, CDR1 is LGHDT and CDR2 is YNNKEL (reference sequence). The CDR3 sequence is CASSPNRGLYGYTF. CDR3 bases: TGTGCCAGCAGCCCCAATAGGGGGCTTTATGGCTACACCTTC.

This clone has a single count. The chain carries TRBV30 and TRBJ1-5; 9 nucleotides align to TRBD1. The CDR3 loop spans 13 amino acids. Unmatched junction bases numbered 0, after V lost 1 base and J lost 5 bases. Per the germline V gene, CDR1 is GTSNPN and CDR2 is SVGIG (reference sequence). In DNA form, the CDR3 reads TGTGCCTGGAGTGGACAGGGGGATCAGCCCCAGCATTTT. As protein: CAWSGQGDQPQHF.

The chain is built from TRBV5-3 and TRBJ2-7; TRBD1 aligns across 9 bases. TRBV5-3 is assigned to the ORF class and has an uncertain function. The CDR3 has 14 residues. V dropped 4 bases and J dropped 1; count of bases not matched to a gene: 3. CDR3 in DNA: TGTGCCAGAAGCCCCGGGACAGGGTCCTACGAGCAGTACTTC. Amino acids: CARSPGTGSYEQYF.

The chain recombines TRBV28 with TRBJ2-2; TRBD2 matches 15 bases. Germline assignment: CDR1 MDHEN and CDR2 SYDVKM. V trimming: 5 bases; J trimming: 5 bases; junction bases outside the gene matches: 6. The CDR3 contains 17 residues. This CDR3 reads CASSLGGTSGRTGELFF. CDR3 nucleotides: TGTGCCAGCAGTCTGGGGGGGACTAGCGGGAGGACCGGGGAGCTGTTTTTT.

The chain couples TRBV7-8 to TRBJ2-1, with TRBD1 matching over 8 bases. Trimming removed 1 base from V and 7 bases from J; junction bases left unmatched: 3. The V gene's germline CDR1 is SGHVS and CDR2 FQNEAQ. The CDR3 sequence is 14 residues long. For the CDR3, the DNA is TGTGCCAGCAGCTTAGTCGACAGGGGTAATGAGCAGTTCTTC. Amino acids: CASSLVDRGNEQFF.

The chain uses TRBV9 and TRBJ1-6; D uncertain. CDR1 is SGDLS, CDR2 YYNGEE, per germline. Trimming stripped 2 bases from V and 3 bases from J, with 9 bases between. The CDR3 has 15 amino acids. CDR3 nucleotides: TGTGCCAGCAGCGTCGGGTCCGGCTATAATTCACCCCTCCACTTT. It is translated as CASSVGSGYNSPLHF.

The chain has TRBV20-1 and TRBJ1-4, with D tentatively TRBD1 (5 bases). CDR1 and CDR2 (germline): DFQATT, SNEGSKA (reference sequence). V lost 3 bases and J 14 bases, leaving 16 bases between the germline ends. The CDR3 runs to 12 residues. CDR3 amino acids: CSASGGTLGLFF. The DNA of the CDR3 is TGCAGTGCTAGTGGCGGGACGTTGGGGCTGTTTTTT.

Points on this clone: This specimen includes other DNA sequences encoding the same CDR3. J is TRBJ1-1 and V is TRBV7-3; no clear D gene. In germline, CDR1 is SGHTA, CDR2 FQGTGA. The CDR3 extends over 13 amino acids. V shed 3 bases and J shed 2 bases, with 7 bases lying between them. CDR3 loop: CASSLGYNTEAFF. The CDR3 DNA reads TGTGCCAGCAGCTTGGGATATAACACTGAAGCTTTCTTT.

As DNA, the CDR3 is TGTGCCACCAGTATGCCGGGGTCTGGCACAGATACGCAGTATTTT. It translates to CATSMPGSGTDTQYF. The V call is TRBV24-1, the J call TRBJ2-3; a possible D gene is TRBD2 (5 bases). The CDR3 contains 15 residues. V was trimmed by 6 bases and J by 1 base, leaving 13 bases between them. The germline V gene encodes CDR1 KGHDR and CDR2 SFDVKD.

V gene TRBV5-8 combines with J gene TRBJ1-6; maybe TRBD1 (5 bases). Germline values: CDR1 SGHTS, CDR2 YDEGEE. This CDR3 region has 13 residues. V lost 2 bases and J lost 6, with 6 bases in between. The CDR3 here is CASSLGANSPLHF. The CDR3 coding sequence is TGTGCCAGCAGCTTAGGGGCTAATTCACCCCTCCACTTT.